Included here is one T cell receptor (beta chain) sequence, with context. Its antigen is currently not known. Base qualities are not at hand, and no much larger clone is one base apart. The sample belongs to a study of cytomegalovirus exposure and HLA in healthy donors (TCRdb year 2017). Describing the broader study: In an earlier analysis of roughly 590 of the donors, 276 Gb of sequence data and some 100 million unique TCR beta sequences from 180 million or so T cells were reported. Roughly 290 gigabases of sequencing data and around 80 million unique TCR sequences made up an early release that covered nearly 650 HLA-typed donors. Of the approximately 400 genotyped donors, about 80% fell in the genetic ancestry cluster associated with self-reported Caucasian donors. The study aimed to test whether cataloging public T cell receptors could reveal signatures of past pathogen exposure. The study profiled the T cell repertoires of 666 subjects by immunosequencing and related them to cytomegalovirus serostatus. Besides the first cohort of approximately 710 subjects, a separate validation cohort made up of over 95 different subjects was used. High-throughput TCR immunosequencing, statistical association of individual TCRs with disease status, and machine learning were combined to predict cytomegalovirus infection status. To study patterns of TCR occurrence, a later analysis re-analyzed previously published TCR beta repertoires from 666 donors and added high-resolution HLA genotyping. Rather than drawing on any new phenotypic data, the later analysis identified candidate immune exposures from TCR beta sequences and the way those sequences occurred across donors. To decide whether each TCR beta V gene segment behaved as functional or pseudogenic, an earlier analysis of some 580 of the donors relied on high-throughput TCR beta sequencing. Donor age, sex, ethnicity and CMV serostatus were compiled together with the repertoire data. A later genetic analysis used genome-wide SNP genotypes for 398 of the 666 donors, treating that subset as a discovery cohort. All discovery cohort repertoires had been generated on a single sequencing platform. Both class I and class II loci were covered by HLA typing, at four-digit resolution. Typing coverage differed by locus: A, B, C, DRB1 and DQB1 were typed in roughly 629-630 donors, DQA1 in about 560, DPA1 in nearly 610, and DPB1 in roughly 470. Several DR-DQ haplotypes were treated as single units for association and clustering because of strong linkage in the cohort. Across roughly 420 genotyped donors of the cohort, an average of about 240,000 unique TCR beta nucleotide sequences per donor were sequenced, and 15% to 20% of those sequences were non-productive. General conclusions and limits of the study: A later analysis reported that several top co-occurrence clusters appeared linked to parvovirus B19, influenza, CMV and Epstein-Barr virus. When HLA alleles, especially DR and DQ, strongly co-occurred, attributing TCR associations to individual alleles was difficult. It was suggested by the authors that the approach could potentially be generalized to other disease states and immunological phenotypes. Only TCR beta chains were sequenced in this cohort, and the absence of alpha or paired-chain data limited detectable features. According to a later genetic analysis, donors in an Asian-associated ancestry cluster had fewer N-insertions in productive TCRs than the approximately 650-donor mean. In the study, around 150 TCR beta chains were listed as associated with cytomegalovirus. Sequencing depth was assumed to be roughly uniform across donors in the presence/absence analyses, though that assumption may not hold. A few of the identified cytomegalovirus-associated TCR beta chains were confirmed in vitro to be specific for cytomegalovirus antigens. In a later analysis, HLA-associated TCR beta chains were found to be more clonally expanded and to have lower generation probabilities than equally common non-associated chains. A further reported finding was that TCR beta sequences accurately predicted the HLA-A and HLA-B alleles for most subjects in the first cohort. Linkage disequilibrium might explain the correlated functional status among segregating V segments, but an unknown experimental factor could not be ruled out. Some IMGT-functional V segments, including TRBV6-2 and TRBV6-3, could not be distinguished by the 87-base-pair reads and were therefore excluded. In a later analysis, the rate of TCR association differed among HLA loci, with DRB1 alleles having the most associated TCRs and HLA-C alleles having the fewest. Cytomegalovirus status was reported to be diagnosed by the classifier with high specificity and sensitivity in both the original and validation cohorts. Immune exposure information for the cohort was limited to CMV serostatus. A group of highly shared sequence variants was considered likely to be a technical artifact of the sequencing pipeline. Roughly 17 rarely observed V segments, including chromosome 9 orphons, were excluded from the earlier analysis of approximately 500 of the donors because counts were too low. In an earlier analysis of more than 500 of the donors, most TCR beta V segments appeared in productive rearrangements about 87% or about 30% of the time, broadly matching IMGT annotations. In a later genetic analysis, a missense DCLRE1C variant was associated with V-gene and J-gene trimming of TCR beta chains, and the association was replicated in an independent cohort. At a false discovery rate of 0.05, a later analysis linked 15,000 to 20,000 TCR beta sequences to specific HLA alleles. HLA typing was unavailable for some donors at each locus, so association tests used only the typed subset. While some public TCRs were present in many individuals, most TCR sequences turned up only very rarely across donors. In a later analysis, most CMV-associated TCR beta chains were found to appear HLA-restricted, with HLA associations seemingly driven largely by CMV exposure.

Receptor amplification or capture employed the immunoSEQ multiplex PCR assay. For the multiplex PCR, a mixture combining 60 forward primers for TCR Vbeta segments and 13 reverse primers for TCR Jbeta segments was used. A multiplex PCR assay on genomic DNA amplified the CDR3 region of rearranged TCR beta genes. The Illumina HiSeq System was used to sequence the amplified TCR beta libraries as 87-base-pair reads. The original methods were these. In a later analysis, some 80 million unique TCR beta chains were counted across the 650 to 750 repertoires, and around 11 million of these chains were shared by at least two donors. To remove PCR and sequencing errors, raw reads were error-corrected and collapsed into unique sequences using a nearest-neighbor algorithm that merged closely related sequences. Alignment of CDR3 sequences to IMGT reference sequences was used to assign V, D and J gene segments. For a sequence to be retained, a match of at least six nucleotides to both a V gene segment and a J gene segment was required. A rearrangement counted as productive if the CDR3 had no stop codons and remained in frame with V and J, and every other rearrangement counted as non-productive. CDR3 was defined by IMGT convention, running from the second conserved V-encoded cysteine to the conserved J-encoded phenylalanine. The earlier analysis of about 590 of the donors excluded sequences that lacked an unambiguous match to a single V gene segment. An earlier analysis of several hundred of the donors called V segments functional above 56.7% productive rearrangements and segregating when the between-donor standard deviation exceeded 5%. To diagnose cytomegalovirus status from the catalog of TCR beta chain sequences, a statistical classification framework was built. V and J gene assignment, in a later analysis, came from comparing TCR nucleotide sequences with IMGT/GENE-DB human TR gene sequences. Using the TCRdist pipeline, a later analysis assigned CDR3 sequences along with most-parsimonious VDJ recombination scenarios. In a later analysis, each TCR beta chain was defined by its CDR3 amino acid sequence together with its V-gene family, and reads without a unique V-gene family were excluded. To address suspected cross-contamination and a sequencing artifact, a later analysis removed around 590 highly shared, low-generation-probability nucleotide sequences. In a later analysis, a clonal expansion index was calculated for each public chain from normalized within-repertoire ranks of inferred template counts. Generation probabilities in a later analysis came from a VDJ recombination model fitted to out-of-frame rearrangements, and those results were checked against IGoR. In a later analysis, TCR-TCR, TCR-HLA and TCR-CMV co-occurrence was scored with hypergeometric tests, and a repertoire-size bias correction was applied to TCR pairs. False discovery rates were estimated in a later analysis by permuting HLA or CMV assignments 20 times. In a later analysis, co-occurring TCRs were grouped using DBSCAN, and TCRdist sequence similarity was added for clustering within HLA-allele-positive subsets. Co-occurrence clustering excluded repertoires with fewer than 30,000 or more than 120,000 public chains, plus five with anomalous nucleotide sharing. TCRdb took this table from immuneACCESS and kept in-frame rearrangements with V and J called. Such tables lack part of the clones; where checked against another copy, unresolved V genes explain under half of the gap, and the rest is unexplained. V and J calls plus clone size are reproduced from that table; the DNA served to infer D and trimming. In this sample the table shows 95,000 to 110,000 clones, 60% to 80% of which occur a single time. The top ten clonotypes cover 5% to 6.5% of the sample.

In total, roughly 670 healthy bone marrow donors made up the cohort. At the time of sampling, all cohort members were nominally healthy, though unrecorded immune exposures were likely present. The donor tested CMV seropositive, placing the donor among the 289 seropositive members of the cohort. A peripheral blood sample was collected from each donor, and TCR beta sequencing was performed on peripheral blood mononuclear cells. The Qiagen DNeasy Blood Extraction Kit was used to extract genomic DNA from the blood cell samples. The CDR3 starts with the cysteine, ends with the phenylalanine, and has 16 residues. Of all the DNA, just the CDR3 is kept, 48 bases in frame from base 1. V was cut back by 5 bases and J by 0 bases, leaving a gap of 14 bases between them. CDR1 and CDR2 (LNHDA, SQIVND) derive from the germline V gene (reference sequence).

Sequences were obtained from PBMCs. This receptor was taken from a man between 60 and 75 years old in good health and CMV-seropositive. The rearranged segments are TRBV19 and TRBJ1-3, with no confidently assigned D gene. The nucleotide sequence is TGTGCCAGTAGTCCGGGGAGACTAAGCTCTGGAAACACCATATATTTT. Translated, this is CASSPGRLSSGNTIYF.